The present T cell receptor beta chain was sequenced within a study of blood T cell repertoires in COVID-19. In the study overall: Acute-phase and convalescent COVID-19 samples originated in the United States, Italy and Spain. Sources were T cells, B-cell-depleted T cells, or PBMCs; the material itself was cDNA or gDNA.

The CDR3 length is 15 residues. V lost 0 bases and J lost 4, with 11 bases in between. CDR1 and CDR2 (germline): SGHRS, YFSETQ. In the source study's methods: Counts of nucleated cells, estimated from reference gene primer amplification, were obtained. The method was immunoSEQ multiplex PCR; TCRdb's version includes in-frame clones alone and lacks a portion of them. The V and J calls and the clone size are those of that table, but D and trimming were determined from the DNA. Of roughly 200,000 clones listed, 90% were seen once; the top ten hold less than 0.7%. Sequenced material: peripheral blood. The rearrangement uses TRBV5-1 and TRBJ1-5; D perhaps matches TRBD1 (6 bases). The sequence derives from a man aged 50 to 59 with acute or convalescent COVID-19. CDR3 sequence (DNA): TGCGCCAGCAGCTTGGGTGGGACAAGAAATCAGCCCCAGCATTTT. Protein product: CASSLGGTRNQPQHF.